The 9 T cell receptor beta chains in this list originate from one sample, sequenced in a study of T cell changes during pregnancy in multiple sclerosis. Assay: immunoSEQ multiplex PCR; the TCRdb copy retains only in-frame clones and omits some. Among 56,000 or so clones listed, 85% to 95% were seen once. The sample in question was CD4+ T cells from peripheral blood mononuclear cells, obtained in the third trimester of pregnancy. The receptors shown here come from a female donor with multiple sclerosis, enrolled in a pregnancy study.

This clone was seen once. The J gene is TRBJ1-2, the V gene TRBV29-1; 10 nucleotides line up with TRBD1. Germline CDR1 is SQVTM and CDR2 is ANQGSEA. The CDR3 extends over 14 amino acids. Losses at the gene ends were 6 bases for V and 4 bases for J; bases not matched to a gene: 8. The DNA for the CDR3 is TGCAGCGTGACAGGGGGCGGTTTAGGCTATGGCTACACCTTC. This codes for CSVTGGGLGYGYTF.

The J gene is TRBJ2-7, the V gene TRBV15; 10 nucleotides align to TRBD2. The V and J ends lost 1 base and 7 bases, in that order; junction bases with no gene match: 16. CDR3 length equals 18 residues. CDR1 is LNHNV, CDR2 YYDKDF, per germline (reference sequence). CDR3 sequence reads: CATSRGGLAGGPRREQYF. The CDR3 nucleotides read TGTGCCACCAGCAGAGGGGGGTTAGCGGGAGGCCCAAGGAGGGAGCAGTACTTC.

V usage is TRBV7-8 and J usage is TRBJ2-7; tentatively, D is TRBD2 (5 bases). The germline V gene has CDR1 SGHVS and CDR2 FQNEAQ. The CDR3 loop spans 15 amino acids. Trimming pared 1 base from V and 1 base from J, leaving 11 bases between. CDR3 nucleotide sequence: TGTGCCAGCAGCTTAGGGCAGACTACATCCTACGAGCAGTACTTC. This translates into CASSLGQTTSYEQYF. Combining the CDR3 with reference TRBV7-8 and TRBJ2-7 gives the whole variable domain GAGVSQSPRYKVAKRGQDVALRCDPISGHVSLFWYQQALGQGPEFLTYFQNEAQLDKSGLPSDRFFAERPEGSVSTLKIQRTQQEDSAVYLCASSLGQTTSYEQYFGPGTRLTVT.

The chain recombines TRBV7-9 with TRBJ2-2, with a possible D match to TRBD2 (5 bases). CDR1 and CDR2 from the germline V gene are SEHNR and FQNEAQ (reference sequence). This CDR3 contains 15 residues. V lost 1 base to trimming and J lost 2 bases, with 8 bases between them. The CDR3, as DNA: TGTGCCAGCAGCTTAGGGGAGTTTAACACCGGGGAGCTGTTTTTT. Residues: CASSLGEFNTGELFF.

V and J are TRBV28 and TRBJ1-2, with 8 bases that match TRBD1. Germline V CDR1 and CDR2: MDHEN, SYDVKM. The trim removed 7 bases at V and 3 bases at J, leaving 4 bases unmatched. The CDR3 sequence is 13 residues long. The CDR3 region is CASTSDRDYGYTF. The CDR3, as DNA: TGTGCCAGCACCTCGGACAGGGACTATGGCTACACCTTC.

A remark on this clone: An end of the junction does not agree with germline; a read error may underlie this. The chain uses TRBV19 and TRBJ1-4, with D tentatively TRBD1 (6 bases). The CDR3 extends over 12 amino acids. Germline CDR1 is LNHDA and CDR2 is SQIVND (reference sequence). The CDR3 loop reads CASSLDRRKLFF. CDR3 coding DNA: TGTGCCAGTAGTTTAGACAGGAGGAAACTGTTTTTT.

The V gene is TRBV15, the J gene TRBJ1-2, with 7 bases matching TRBD1. The ends lost 8 bases at V and 4 bases at J; junction bases unmatched: 7. Germline CDR1 and CDR2: LNHNV and YYDKDF (reference sequence). The CDR3 is 13 residues long. CDR3 DNA: TGTGCCACCGCCCCGACAGGGTCCTATGGCTACACCTTC. It specifies CATAPTGSYGYTF.

This clone was counted a single time. The chain recombines TRBV6-5 with TRBJ1-2, with D perhaps matching TRBD1 (6 bases). This CDR3 is built from 14 residues. V shed 5 bases and J shed 8 bases, with 18 bases lying between them. Per germline, CDR1 MNHEY and CDR2 SVGAGI. This chain's CDR3 is CASSHRNRVEGYTF. The CDR3 DNA is TGTGCCAGCAGTCACCGAAACAGGGTTGAGGGCTACACCTTC.

The chain joins TRBV5-4 to TRBJ2-1; TRBD2 aligns across 11 bases. This CDR3 has 15 amino acids. V lost 4 bases and J lost 6; bases outside the gene matches: 6. The germline V gene has CDR1 SGHNT and CDR2 YYREEE (reference sequence). CDR3 nucleotides: TGTGCCAGCAGCCGAACTAGCGGGAGATCCAATGAGCAGTTCTTC. Protein sequence: CASSRTSGRSNEQFF. The full variable domain, with the rest looked up from reference TRBV5-4 and TRBJ2-1, is ETGVTQSPTHLIKTRGQQVTLRCSSQSGHNTVSWYQQALGQGPQFIFQYYREEENGRGNFPPRFSGLQFPNYSSELNVNALELDDSALYLCASSRTSGRSNEQFFGPGTRLTVL.